Shown below are 3 T cell receptor beta chains from a single sample sequenced in a study of blood T cell repertoires in COVID-19. The protocol was immunoSEQ multiplex PCR, while the TCRdb copy is restricted to in-frame clones and leaves out a portion. In the table there are fewer than 200,000 clones, 70% to 90% of which are singletons. The sample comprised peripheral blood. These receptors were collected from a man aged 60-69 years who had recovered from COVID-19.

The J gene is TRBJ2-7, the V gene TRBV7-9; TRBD2 agrees at 15 bases. V was clipped by 1 base and J by 4 bases; unmatched bases: 11. Germline-derived CDR1 and CDR2 are SEHNR and FQNEAQ (reference sequence). The CDR3 spans 19 residues. The CDR3: CASSLDPGLAGGILYEQYF. CDR3 coding DNA: TGTGCCAGCAGCTTAGATCCGGGACTAGCGGGGGGTATTCTATACGAGCAGTACTTC.

This chain links TRBV7-9 with TRBJ2-3; D perhaps matches TRBD1 (5 bases). V lost 8 bases to trimming and J lost 6 bases, with 18 bases between them. The CDR3 has 14 residues. Germline-derived CDR1 and CDR2 are SEHNR and FQNEAQ (reference sequence). CDR3 DNA: TGTGCCAGCCCAGACAGTCAGGGTTACGATACGCAGTATTTT. Translating gives CASPDSQGYDTQYF.

The V gene is TRBV18, the J gene TRBJ2-1, with 10 bases lining up with TRBD1. Germline lookup yields CDR1 KGHSH and CDR2 LQKENI. This CDR3 spans 16 amino acids. After removal of 3 bases from V and 0 bases from J, the junction contained 2 bases not matched to a gene. Written as DNA, the CDR3 is TGTGCCAGCTCACCCCGGACAGGGGGCTCCTACAATGAGCAGTTCTTC. It yields the protein CASSPRTGGSYNEQFF.